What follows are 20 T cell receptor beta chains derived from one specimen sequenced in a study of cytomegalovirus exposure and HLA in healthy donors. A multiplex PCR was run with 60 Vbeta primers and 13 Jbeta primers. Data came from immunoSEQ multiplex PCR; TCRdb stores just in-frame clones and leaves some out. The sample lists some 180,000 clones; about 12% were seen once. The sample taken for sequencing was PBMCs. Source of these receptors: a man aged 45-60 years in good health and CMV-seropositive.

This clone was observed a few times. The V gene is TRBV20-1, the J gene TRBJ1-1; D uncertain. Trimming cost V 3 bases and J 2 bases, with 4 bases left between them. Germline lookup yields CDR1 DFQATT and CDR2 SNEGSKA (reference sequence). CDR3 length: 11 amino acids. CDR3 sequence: CSASGNTEAFF. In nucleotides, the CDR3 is TGCAGTGCTAGTGGCAACACTGAAGCTTTCTTT.

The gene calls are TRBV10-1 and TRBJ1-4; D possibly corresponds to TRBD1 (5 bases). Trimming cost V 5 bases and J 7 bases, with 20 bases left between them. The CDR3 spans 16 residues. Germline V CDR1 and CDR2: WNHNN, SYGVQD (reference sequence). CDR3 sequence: CASSPESGGVPEKLFF. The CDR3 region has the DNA TGCGCCAGCAGTCCGGAGTCCGGGGGGGTCCCTGAAAAACTGTTTTTT.

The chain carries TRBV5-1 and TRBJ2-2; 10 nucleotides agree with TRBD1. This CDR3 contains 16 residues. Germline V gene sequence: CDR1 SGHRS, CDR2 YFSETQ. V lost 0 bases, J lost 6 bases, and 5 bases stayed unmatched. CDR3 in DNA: TGCGCCAGCAGCTTGGCCTTAGGGACAGGGGCCGGGGAGCTGTTTTTT. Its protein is CASSLALGTGAGELFF.

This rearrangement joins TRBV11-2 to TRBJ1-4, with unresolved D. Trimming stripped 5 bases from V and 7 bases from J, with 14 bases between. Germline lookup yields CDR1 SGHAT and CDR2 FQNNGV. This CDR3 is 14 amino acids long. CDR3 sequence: CASSAREMSEKLFF. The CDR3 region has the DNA TGTGCCAGCAGCGCCCGGGAAATGAGTGAAAAACTGTTTTTT. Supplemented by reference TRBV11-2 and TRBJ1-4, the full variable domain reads EAGVAQSPRYKIIEKRQSVAFWCNPISGHATLYWYQQILGQGPKLLIQFQNNGVVDDSQLPKDRFSAERLKGVDSTLKIQPAKLEDSAVYLCASSAREMSEKLFFGSGTQLSVL.

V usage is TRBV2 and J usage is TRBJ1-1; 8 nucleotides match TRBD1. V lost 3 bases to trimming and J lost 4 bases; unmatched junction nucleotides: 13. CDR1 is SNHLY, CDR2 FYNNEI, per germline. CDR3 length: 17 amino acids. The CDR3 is CASSERGASQGGTEAFF. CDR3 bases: TGTGCCAGCAGTGAGCGAGGTGCATCACAGGGGGGCACTGAAGCTTTCTTT.

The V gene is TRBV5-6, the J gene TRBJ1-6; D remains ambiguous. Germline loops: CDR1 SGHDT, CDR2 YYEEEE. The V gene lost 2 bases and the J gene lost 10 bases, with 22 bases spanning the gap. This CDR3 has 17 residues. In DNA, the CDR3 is TGTGCCAGCAGCTTATTAAACTTCCAGGAGGGAAGATCACCCCTCCACTTT. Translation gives CASSLLNFQEGRSPLHF.

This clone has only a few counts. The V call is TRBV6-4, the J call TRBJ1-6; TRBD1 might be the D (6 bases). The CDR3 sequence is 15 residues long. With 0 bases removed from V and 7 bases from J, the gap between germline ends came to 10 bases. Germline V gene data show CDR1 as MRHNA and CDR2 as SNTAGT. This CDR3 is CASSDSIQGNSPLHF. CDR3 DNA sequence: TGTGCCAGCAGTGACTCGATTCAGGGGAATTCACCCCTCCACTTT.

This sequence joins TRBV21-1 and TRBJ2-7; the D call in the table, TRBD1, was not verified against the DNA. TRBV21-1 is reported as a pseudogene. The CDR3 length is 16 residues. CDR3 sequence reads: CASSFPTGQGTGEQYF. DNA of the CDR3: TGTGCCAGCAGCTTCCCAACGGGACAGGGAACAGGCGAGCAGTACTTC.

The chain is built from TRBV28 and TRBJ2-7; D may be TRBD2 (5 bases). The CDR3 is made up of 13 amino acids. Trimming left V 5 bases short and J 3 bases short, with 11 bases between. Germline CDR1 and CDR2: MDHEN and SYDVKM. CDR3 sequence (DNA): TGTGCCAGCAGTCCCAACGGGAACTACGAGCAGTACGTC. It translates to CASSPNGNYEQYV.

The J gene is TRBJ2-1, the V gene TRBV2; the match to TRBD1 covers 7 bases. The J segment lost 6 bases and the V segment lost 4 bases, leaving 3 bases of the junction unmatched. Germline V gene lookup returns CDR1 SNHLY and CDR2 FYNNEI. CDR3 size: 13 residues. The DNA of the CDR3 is TGTGCCAGCAGTGTGCAGGGGGTCAATGAGCAGTTCTTC. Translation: CASSVQGVNEQFF.

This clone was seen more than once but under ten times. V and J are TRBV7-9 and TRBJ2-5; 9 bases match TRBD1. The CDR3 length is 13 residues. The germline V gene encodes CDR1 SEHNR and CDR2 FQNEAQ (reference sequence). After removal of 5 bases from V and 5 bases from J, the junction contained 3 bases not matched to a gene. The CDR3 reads CASSRGTGETQYF. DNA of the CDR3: TGTGCCAGCAGCCGAGGGACAGGGGAGACCCAGTACTTC.

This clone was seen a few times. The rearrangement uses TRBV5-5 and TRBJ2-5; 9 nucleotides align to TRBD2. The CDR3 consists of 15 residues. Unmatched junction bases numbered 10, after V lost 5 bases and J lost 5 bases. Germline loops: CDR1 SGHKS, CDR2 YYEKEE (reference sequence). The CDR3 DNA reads TGTGCCAGCAGTCAAGAGGTAGCGGGGGTGGAGACCCAGTACTTC. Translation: CASSQEVAGVETQYF.

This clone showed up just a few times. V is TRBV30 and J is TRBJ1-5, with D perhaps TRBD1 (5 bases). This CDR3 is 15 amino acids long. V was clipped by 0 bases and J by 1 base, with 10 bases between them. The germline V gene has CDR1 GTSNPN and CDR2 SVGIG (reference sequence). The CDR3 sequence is CAWSVFQGSNQPQHF. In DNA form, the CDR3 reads TGTGCCTGGAGTGTCTTCCAGGGAAGCAATCAGCCCCAGCATTTT.

The CDR3 bases are TGTGCCAGCAGCTGGGGGCGCGGAGAGACCCAGTACTTC. Protein: CASSWGRGETQYF. The chain couples TRBV7-9 to TRBJ2-5; tentatively, D is TRBD1 (6 bases). The length of the CDR3 is 13 residues. Trimming took 4 bases from V and 4 from J, leaving 10 bases between them. Germline assignment: CDR1 SEHNR and CDR2 FQNEAQ (reference sequence).

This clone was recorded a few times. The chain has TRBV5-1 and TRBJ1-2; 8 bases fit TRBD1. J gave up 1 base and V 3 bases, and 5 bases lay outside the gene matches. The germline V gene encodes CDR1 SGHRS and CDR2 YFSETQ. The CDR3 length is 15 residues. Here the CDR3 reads CASSSTGADNYGYTF. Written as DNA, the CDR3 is TGCGCCAGCAGCTCGACAGGGGCAGATAACTATGGCTACACCTTC.

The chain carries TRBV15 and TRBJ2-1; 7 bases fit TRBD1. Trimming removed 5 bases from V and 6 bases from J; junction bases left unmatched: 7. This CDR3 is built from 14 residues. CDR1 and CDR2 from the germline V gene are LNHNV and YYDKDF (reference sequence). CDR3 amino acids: CATSPGTALNEQFF. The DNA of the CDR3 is TGTGCCACCAGCCCCGGGACAGCCCTCAATGAGCAGTTCTTC.

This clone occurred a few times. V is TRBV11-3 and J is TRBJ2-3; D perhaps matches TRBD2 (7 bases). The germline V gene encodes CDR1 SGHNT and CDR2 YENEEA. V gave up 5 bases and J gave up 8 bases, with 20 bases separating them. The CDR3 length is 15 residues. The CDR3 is CASSGDRGAPGTQYF. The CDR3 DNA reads TGTGCCAGCAGCGGCGATCGGGGGGCCCCAGGTACGCAGTATTTT. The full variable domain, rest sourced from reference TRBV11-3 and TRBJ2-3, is EAGVVQSPRYKIIEKKQPVAFWCNPISGHNTLYWYLQNLGQGPELLIRYENEEAVDDSQLPKDRFSAERLKGVDSTLKIQPAELGDSAVYLCASSGDRGAPGTQYFGPGTRLTVL.

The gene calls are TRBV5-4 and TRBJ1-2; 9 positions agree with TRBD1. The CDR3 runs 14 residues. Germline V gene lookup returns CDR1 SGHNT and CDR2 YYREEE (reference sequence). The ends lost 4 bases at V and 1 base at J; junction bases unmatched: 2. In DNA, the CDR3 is TGTGCCAGCAGCCCGGACAGGGGTAACTATGGCTACACCTTC. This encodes CASSPDRGNYGYTF.

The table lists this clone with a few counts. CDR3: CASSVEDGPRGSNEKLFF. The CDR3 nucleotides are TGTGCCAGCAGCGTAGAGGATGGCCCCAGGGGGTCCAATGAAAAACTGTTTTTT. This chain links TRBV9 with TRBJ1-4, with 7 bases fitting TRBD1. Germline assignment: CDR1 SGDLS and CDR2 YYNGEE. The V segment lost 0 bases and the J segment 5 bases; nucleotides outside the gene matches: 13. The CDR3 runs 18 residues. Full variable domain (rest looked up from reference TRBV9 and TRBJ1-4): DSGVTQTPKHLITATGQRVTLRCSPRSGDLSVYWYQQSLDQGLQFLIQYYNGEERAKGNILERFSAQQFPDLHSELNLSSLELGDSALYFCASSVEDGPRGSNEKLFFGSGTQLSVL.

CDR3 sequence (DNA): TGTGCCAGCAGCGCTCTAGGGACAGGTAGCACTGAAGCTTTCTTT. Its translation: CASSALGTGSTEAFF. The J gene is TRBJ1-1, the V gene TRBV9; 8 nucleotides align to TRBD1. Germline lookup yields CDR1 SGDLS and CDR2 YYNGEE. The CDR3 covers 15 residues. V dropped 3 bases and J dropped 4; count of bases not matched to a gene: 8.